Listed below are T cell receptor beta chains from one sample, sequenced in a study of blood T cell repertoires in COVID-19. The method was immunoSEQ multiplex PCR; TCRdb's version includes in-frame clones alone and lacks a portion of them. The sample carries 80,000 or so clones, roughly 84% recorded once. The sequenced sample was peripheral blood. The receptor source for this set is a man aged 55 to 70 with COVID-19, enrolled during active disease. Each CDR3 is given without its conserved first and last residue. Fields, in order: J gene, CDR3 length, V gene, CDR3 protein.

TRBJ2-3	13	TRBV6-5	ASRDIAGGTDTQY
TRBJ1-2	12	TRBV19	ASIRTGDNYGYT
TRBJ1-3	12	TRBV29-1	SVDQGVDGNTIY
TRBJ2-5	12	TRBV14	ASSPQARQETQY
TRBJ1-1	12	TRBV3-1/TRBV3-2	ASSQSLGETEAF
TRBJ2-7	11	TRBV10-3	AISGGGGNEQY
TRBJ1-5	12	TRBV29-1	SVGTGDSNQPQH
TRBJ2-2	16	TRBV5-1	ASSSTTGGAGDTGELF
TRBJ2-7	12	TRBV11-3	ASSATDRPYEQY
TRBJ1-2	13	TRBV6-5	ASSPWTEVNYGYT
TRBJ2-7	11	TRBV2	ASLKDYSYEQY
TRBJ1-1	11	TRBV6-4	ASSLEVNTEAF
TRBJ1-2	12	TRBV29-1	SVEEGRQGDGYT
TRBJ2-7	14	TRBV24-1	ATSDLRVRGSYEQY